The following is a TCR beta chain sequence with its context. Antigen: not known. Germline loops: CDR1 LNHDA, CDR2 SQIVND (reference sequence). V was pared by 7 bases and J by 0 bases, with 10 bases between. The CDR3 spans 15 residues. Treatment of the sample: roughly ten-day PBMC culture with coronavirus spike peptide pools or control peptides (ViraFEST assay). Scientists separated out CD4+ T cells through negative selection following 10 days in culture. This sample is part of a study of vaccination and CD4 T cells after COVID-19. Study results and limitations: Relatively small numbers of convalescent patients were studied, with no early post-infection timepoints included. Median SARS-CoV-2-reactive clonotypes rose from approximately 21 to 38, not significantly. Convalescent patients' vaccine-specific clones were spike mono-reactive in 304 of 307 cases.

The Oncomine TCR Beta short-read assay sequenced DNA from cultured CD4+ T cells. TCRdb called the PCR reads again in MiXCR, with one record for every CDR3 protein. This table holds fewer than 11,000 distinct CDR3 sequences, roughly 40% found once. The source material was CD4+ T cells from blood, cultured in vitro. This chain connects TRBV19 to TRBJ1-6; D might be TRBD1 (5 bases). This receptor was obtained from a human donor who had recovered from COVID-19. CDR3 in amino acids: CASTLGGSYNSPLHF. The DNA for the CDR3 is TGTGCCAGTACCCTCGGGGGCTCCTATAATTCACCCCTCCACTTT.